This TCR beta chain comes out of a study of cytomegalovirus exposure and HLA in healthy donors. Findings of the study overall: The study designated around 150 TCR beta chains cytomegalovirus-associated.

As to this clone: Its antigen remains unidentified.

The CDR3 has 15 residues. The V gene's germline CDR1 is SGHTA and CDR2 FQGNSA. Between the trimmed V and J ends, which lost 5 bases and 3 bases, there was a span of 16 bases. 60 Vbeta and 13 Jbeta primers were used in PCR. Sequencing used immunoSEQ multiplex PCR; TCRdb keeps in-frame clones, though not all of them. This sample has about 130,000 clones, with around 72% found just once. Sample: PBMCs. The TCR was taken from a woman in her thirties or forties in good health and CMV-seronegative. The chain uses TRBV7-2 and TRBJ2-5; D unresolved. CDR3 residues: CASSPSLGTEETQYF. In DNA, the CDR3 is TGTGCCAGCAGCCCTAGTCTCGGAACTGAAGAGACCCAGTACTTC. The variable domain in full, completed from reference TRBV7-2 and TRBJ2-5, reads GAGVSQSPSNKVTEKGKDVELRCDPISGHTALYWYRQSLGQGLEFLIYFQGNSAPDKSGLPSDRFSAERTGGSVSTLTIQRTQQEDSAVYLCASSPSLGTEETQYFGPGTRLLVL.